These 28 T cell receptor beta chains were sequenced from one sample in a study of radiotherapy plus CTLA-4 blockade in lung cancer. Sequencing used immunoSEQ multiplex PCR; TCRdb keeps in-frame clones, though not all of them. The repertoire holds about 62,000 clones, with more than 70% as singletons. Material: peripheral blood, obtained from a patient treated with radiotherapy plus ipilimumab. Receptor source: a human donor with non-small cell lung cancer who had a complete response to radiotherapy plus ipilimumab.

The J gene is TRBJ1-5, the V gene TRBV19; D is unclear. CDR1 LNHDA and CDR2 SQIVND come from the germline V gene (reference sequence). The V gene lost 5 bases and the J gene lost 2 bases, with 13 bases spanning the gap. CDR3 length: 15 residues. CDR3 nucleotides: TGTGCCAGTAGTGACATCCCTTGGGGCAATCAGCCCCAGCATTTT. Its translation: CASSDIPWGNQPQHF.

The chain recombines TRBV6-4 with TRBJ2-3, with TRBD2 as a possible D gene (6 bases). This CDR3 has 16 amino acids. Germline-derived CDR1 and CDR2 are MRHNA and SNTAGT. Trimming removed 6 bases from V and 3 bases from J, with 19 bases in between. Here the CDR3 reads CASRQTGLLLTDTQYF. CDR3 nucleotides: TGTGCCAGCAGGCAAACGGGACTGCTCCTGACAGATACGCAGTATTTT.

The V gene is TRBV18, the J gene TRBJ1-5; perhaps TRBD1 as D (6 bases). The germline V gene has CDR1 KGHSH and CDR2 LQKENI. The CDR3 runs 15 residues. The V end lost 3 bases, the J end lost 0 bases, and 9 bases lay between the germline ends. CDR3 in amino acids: CASSPSGVSNQPQHF. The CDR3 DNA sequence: TGTGCCAGCTCACCGTCAGGGGTTAGCAATCAGCCCCAGCATTTT.

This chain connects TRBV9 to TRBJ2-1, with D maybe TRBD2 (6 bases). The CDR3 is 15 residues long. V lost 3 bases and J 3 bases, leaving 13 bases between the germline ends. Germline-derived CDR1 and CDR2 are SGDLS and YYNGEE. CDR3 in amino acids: CASSATGTDYNEQFF. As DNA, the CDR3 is TGTGCCAGCAGCGCCACTGGGACTGACTACAATGAGCAGTTCTTC.

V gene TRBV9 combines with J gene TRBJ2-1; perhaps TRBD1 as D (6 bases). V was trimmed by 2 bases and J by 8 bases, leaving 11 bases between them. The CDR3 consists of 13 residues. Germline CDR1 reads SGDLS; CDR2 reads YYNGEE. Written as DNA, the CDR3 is TGTGCCAGCAGCGTCTCAGGGGTCCATGAGCAGTTCTTC. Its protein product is CASSVSGVHEQFF.

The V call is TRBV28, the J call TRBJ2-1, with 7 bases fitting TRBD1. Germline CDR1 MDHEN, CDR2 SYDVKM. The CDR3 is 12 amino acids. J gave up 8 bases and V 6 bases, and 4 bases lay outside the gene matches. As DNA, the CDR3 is TGTGCCAGCAGAACAGGGGTAGATGAGCAGTTCTTC. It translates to CASRTGVDEQFF.

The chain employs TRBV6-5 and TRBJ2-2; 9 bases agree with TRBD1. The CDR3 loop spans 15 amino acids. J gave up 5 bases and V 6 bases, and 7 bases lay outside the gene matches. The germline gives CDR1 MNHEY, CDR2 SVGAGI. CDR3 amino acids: CASSRGQGWTGELFF. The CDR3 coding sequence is TGTGCCAGCAGCAGGGGACAGGGATGGACCGGGGAGCTGTTTTTT.

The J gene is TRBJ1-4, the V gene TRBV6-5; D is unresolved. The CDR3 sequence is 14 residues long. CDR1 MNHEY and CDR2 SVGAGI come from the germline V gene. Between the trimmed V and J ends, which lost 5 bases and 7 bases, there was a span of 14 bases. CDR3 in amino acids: CASSPVPRGEKLFF. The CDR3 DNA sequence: TGTGCCAGCAGTCCCGTCCCGCGGGGTGAAAAACTGTTTTTT.

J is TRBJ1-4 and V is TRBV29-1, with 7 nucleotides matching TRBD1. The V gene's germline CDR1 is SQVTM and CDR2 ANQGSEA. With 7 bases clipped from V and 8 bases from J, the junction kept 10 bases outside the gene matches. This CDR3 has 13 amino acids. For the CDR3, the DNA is TGCAGCGCCACAAGACAGGGCGGCGAAAAACTGTTTTTT. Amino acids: CSATRQGGEKLFF.

The CDR3 sequence is CASSLGIGTGDERQPQHF. CDR3 coding DNA: TGTGCCAGCAGCTTGGGGATCGGGACAGGGGACGAAAGACAGCCCCAGCATTTT. The J gene is TRBJ1-5, the V gene TRBV5-5, with 10 bases fitting TRBD1. CDR1 SGHKS and CDR2 YYEKEE come from the germline V gene (reference sequence). V lost 0 bases to trimming and J lost 7 bases; unmatched junction nucleotides: 13. This CDR3 has 18 amino acids.

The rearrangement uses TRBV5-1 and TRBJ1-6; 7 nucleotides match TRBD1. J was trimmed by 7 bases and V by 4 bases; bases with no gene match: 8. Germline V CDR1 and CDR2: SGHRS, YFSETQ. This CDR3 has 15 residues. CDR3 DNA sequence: TGCGCCAGCAGCACAGGGGACAGAACGAATTCACCCCTCCACTTT. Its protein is CASSTGDRTNSPLHF.

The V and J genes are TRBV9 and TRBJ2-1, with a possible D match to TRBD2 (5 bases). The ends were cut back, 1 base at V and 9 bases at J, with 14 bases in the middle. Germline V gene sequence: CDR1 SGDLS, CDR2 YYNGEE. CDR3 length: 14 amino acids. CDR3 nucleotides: TGTGCCAGCAGCGTAACGCCGGTCGGAGGTGAGCAGTTCTTC. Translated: CASSVTPVGGEQFF.

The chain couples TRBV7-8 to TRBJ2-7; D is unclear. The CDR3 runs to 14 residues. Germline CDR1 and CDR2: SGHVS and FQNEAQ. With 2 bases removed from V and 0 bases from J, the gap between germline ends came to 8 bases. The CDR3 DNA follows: TGTGCCAGCAGCTTAACCCCCAGCTCCTACGAGCAGTACTTC. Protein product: CASSLTPSSYEQYF.

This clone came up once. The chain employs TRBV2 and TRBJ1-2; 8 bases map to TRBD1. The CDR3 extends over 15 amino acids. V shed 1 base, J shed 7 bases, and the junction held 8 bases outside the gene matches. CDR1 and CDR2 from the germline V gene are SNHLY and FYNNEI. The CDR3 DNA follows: TGTGCCAGCAGTGAAGTCGGCAGGGGGCGAGGTGGCTACACCTTC. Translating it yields CASSEVGRGRGGYTF.

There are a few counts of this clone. This CDR3 reads CASSRVMNTEAFF. The DNA for the CDR3 is TGTGCCAGCAGCAGGGTTATGAACACTGAAGCTTTCTTT. The J gene is TRBJ1-1, the V gene TRBV2; possibly TRBD1 for D (5 bases). CDR1 is SNHLY, CDR2 FYNNEI, per germline. V lost 6 bases, J lost 0 bases, and 8 bases lay in between. The CDR3 loop spans 13 amino acids. The full variable domain, rest sourced from reference TRBV2 and TRBJ1-1, is EPEVTQTPSHQVTQMGQEVILRCVPISNHLYFYWYRQILGQKVEFLVSFYNNEISEKSEIFDDQFSVERPDGSNFTLKIRSTKLEDSAMYFCASSRVMNTEAFFGQGTRLTVV.

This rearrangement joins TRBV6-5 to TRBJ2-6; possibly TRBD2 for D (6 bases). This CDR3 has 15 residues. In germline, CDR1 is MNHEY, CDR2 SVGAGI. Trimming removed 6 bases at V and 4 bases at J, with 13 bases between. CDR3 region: CASRGRGTGANVLTF. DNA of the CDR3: TGTGCCAGCAGGGGACGGGGGACCGGGGCCAACGTCCTGACTTTC.

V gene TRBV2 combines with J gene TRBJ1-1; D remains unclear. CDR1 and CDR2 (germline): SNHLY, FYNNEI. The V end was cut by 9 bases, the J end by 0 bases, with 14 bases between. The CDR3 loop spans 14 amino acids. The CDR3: CASLVGGMNTEAFF. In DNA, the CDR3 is TGTGCCAGTCTTGTGGGCGGGATGAACACTGAAGCTTTCTTT.

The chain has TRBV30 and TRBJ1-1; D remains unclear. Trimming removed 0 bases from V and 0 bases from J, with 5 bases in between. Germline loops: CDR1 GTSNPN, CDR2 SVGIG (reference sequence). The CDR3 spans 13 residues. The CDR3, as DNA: TGTGCCTGGAGTGTTCGGGTGAACACTGAAGCTTTCTTT. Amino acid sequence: CAWSVRVNTEAFF.

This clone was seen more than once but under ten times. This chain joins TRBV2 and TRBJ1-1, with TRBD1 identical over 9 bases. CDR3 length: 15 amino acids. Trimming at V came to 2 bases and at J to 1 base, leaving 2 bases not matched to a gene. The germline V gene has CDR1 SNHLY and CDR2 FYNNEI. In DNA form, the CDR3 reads TGTGCCAGCAGTGAAAGGGGACAGGGGAACACTGAAGCTTTCTTT. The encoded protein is CASSERGQGNTEAFF.

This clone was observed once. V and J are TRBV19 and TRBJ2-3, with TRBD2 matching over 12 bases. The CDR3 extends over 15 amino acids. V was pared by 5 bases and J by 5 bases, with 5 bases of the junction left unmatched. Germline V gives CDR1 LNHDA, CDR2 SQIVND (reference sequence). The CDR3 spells CASSPRTSGIDTQYF. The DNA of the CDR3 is TGTGCCAGTAGTCCACGGACTAGCGGGATAGATACGCAGTATTTT. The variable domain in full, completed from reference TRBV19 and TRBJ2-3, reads DGGITQSPKYLFRKEGQNVTLSCEQNLNHDAMYWYRQDPGQGLRLIYYSQIVNDFQKGDIAEGYSVSREKKESFPLTVTSAQKNPTAFYLCASSPRTSGIDTQYFGPGTRLTVL.

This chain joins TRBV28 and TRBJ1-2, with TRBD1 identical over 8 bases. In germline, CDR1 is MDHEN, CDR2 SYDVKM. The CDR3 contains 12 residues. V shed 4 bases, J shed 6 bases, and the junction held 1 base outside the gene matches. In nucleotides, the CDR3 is TGTGCCAGCAGTTCAGGGGGCCATGGCTACACCTTC. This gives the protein CASSSGGHGYTF.

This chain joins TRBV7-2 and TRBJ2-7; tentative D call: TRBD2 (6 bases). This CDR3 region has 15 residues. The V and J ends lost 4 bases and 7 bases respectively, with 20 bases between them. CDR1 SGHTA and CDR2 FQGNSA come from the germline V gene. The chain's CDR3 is CASSSQGGGGVEQYF. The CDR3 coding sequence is TGTGCCAGCAGCTCCCAGGGAGGTGGGGGTGTTGAGCAGTACTTC.

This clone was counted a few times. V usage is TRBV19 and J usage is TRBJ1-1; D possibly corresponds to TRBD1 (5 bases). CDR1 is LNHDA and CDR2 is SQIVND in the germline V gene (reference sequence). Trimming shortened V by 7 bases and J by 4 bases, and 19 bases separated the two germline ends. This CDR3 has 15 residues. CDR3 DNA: TGTGCCAGTACTCCCCAAGGGGCGCGAAGCACTGAAGCTTTCTTT. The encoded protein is CASTPQGARSTEAFF.

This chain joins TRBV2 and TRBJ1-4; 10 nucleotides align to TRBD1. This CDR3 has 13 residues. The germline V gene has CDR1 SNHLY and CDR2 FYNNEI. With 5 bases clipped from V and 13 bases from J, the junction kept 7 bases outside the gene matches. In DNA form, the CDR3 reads TGTGCCAGCAGTCCACGACAGGGGGCTGGACTGTTTTTT. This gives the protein CASSPRQGAGLFF.

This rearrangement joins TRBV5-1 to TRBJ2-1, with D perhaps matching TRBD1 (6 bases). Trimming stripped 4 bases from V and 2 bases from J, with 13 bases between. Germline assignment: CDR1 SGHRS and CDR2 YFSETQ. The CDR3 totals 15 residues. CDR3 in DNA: TGCGCCAGCAGCCCCACAGGGAACACCTACAATGAGCAGTTCTTC. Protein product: CASSPTGNTYNEQFF.

This CDR3 reads CASSLQGRGEAFF. CDR3 DNA sequence: TGTGCCAGCAGCTTACAGGGGCGGGGTGAAGCTTTCTTT. The V gene is TRBV9, the J gene TRBJ1-1; 7 nucleotides agree with TRBD1. The CDR3 has 13 amino acids. The ends lost 4 bases at V and 7 bases at J; junction bases unmatched: 7. Germline V gives CDR1 SGDLS, CDR2 YYNGEE.

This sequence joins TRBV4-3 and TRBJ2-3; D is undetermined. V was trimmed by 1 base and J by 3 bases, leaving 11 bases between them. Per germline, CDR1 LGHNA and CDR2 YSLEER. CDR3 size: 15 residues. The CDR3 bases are TGCGCCAGCAGCCAAGCGCAGCAGGTTACAGATACGCAGTATTTT. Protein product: CASSQAQQVTDTQYF.

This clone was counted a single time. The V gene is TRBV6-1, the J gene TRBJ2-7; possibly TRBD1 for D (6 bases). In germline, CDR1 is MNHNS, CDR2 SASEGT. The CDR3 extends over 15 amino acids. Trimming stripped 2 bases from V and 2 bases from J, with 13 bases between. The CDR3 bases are TGTGCCAGCAGTGAACCCGGGACACCCCCCTACGAGCAGTACTTC. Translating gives CASSEPGTPPYEQYF.